The 11 T cell receptor beta chains in this list originate from one sample, sequenced in a study of shared clonotypes between healthy human individuals. Profiled with immunoSEQ multiplex PCR; TCRdb holds only in-frame clones, not every one. Seen here are about 1.5 million clones, 95% to 99% observed once, and the top ten hold about 0.45%. What was sequenced was naive CD4+ T cells sorted from blood. The sample's subset: CD45RA+ positively selected. The receptors come from a man aged 25-40 years in good health.

Concerning this clone: The junction differs from germline at one of its ends, possibly a read error. CDR3 DNA sequence: TGTGCCAGCAGGGAAGGGGCCGCTCGTGGCTACACCTTC. Its protein is CASREGAARGYTF. The chain links TRBV6-1 to TRBJ1-2, with D maybe TRBD1 (5 bases). The CDR3 runs to 13 residues. Germline V gives CDR1 MNHNS, CDR2 SASEGT.

V and J are TRBV28 and TRBJ2-7; D might be TRBD2 (6 bases). Between the trimmed V and J ends, which lost 2 bases and 3 bases, there was a span of 17 bases. The germline gives CDR1 MDHEN, CDR2 SYDVKM. This CDR3 spans 16 amino acids. This CDR3 is CASSLEGAGLIYEQYF. For the CDR3, the DNA is TGTGCCAGCAGTTTAGAGGGTGCGGGACTGATCTACGAGCAGTACTTC.

The rearrangement uses TRBV19 and TRBJ1-1, with TRBD1 as a possible D gene (5 bases). CDR1 LNHDA and CDR2 SQIVND come from the germline V gene (reference sequence). V lost 5 bases, J lost 4 bases, and 14 bases lay in between. The CDR3 has 14 residues. The CDR3 region has the DNA TGTGCCAGTAGTCCGGGACCTAAGGCCACTGAAGCTTTCTTT. Amino acids: CASSPGPKATEAFF.

This sequence joins TRBV29-1 and TRBJ2-7; D might be TRBD1 or TRBD2, each matching 5 bases. CDR1 is SQVTM, CDR2 ANQGSEA, per germline. Trimming shortened V by 7 bases and J by 0 bases, and 13 bases separated the two germline ends. CDR3 length equals 13 residues. The chain's CDR3 is CSARAGSSYEQYF. In nucleotides, the CDR3 is TGCAGCGCCAGGGCGGGCAGCTCCTACGAGCAGTACTTC.

V and J are TRBV10-2 and TRBJ2-7; perhaps TRBD1 as D (5 bases). Germline V CDR1 and CDR2: WSHSY, SAAADI. The CDR3 totals 15 residues. The V end was cut by 8 bases, the J end by 0 bases, with 17 bases between. In DNA form, the CDR3 reads TGCGCCAGCGTGAAAGGCAGGGCCGACTCCTACGAGCAGTACTTC. Protein product: CASVKGRADSYEQYF.

The chain recombines TRBV5-1 with TRBJ2-6; no firm D call. The germline V gene has CDR1 SGHRS and CDR2 YFSETQ. The V gene lost 1 base and the J gene lost 4 bases, with 18 bases spanning the gap. CDR3 size: 18 residues. CDR3 in DNA: TGCGCCAGCAGCTTGATGGCTGTGGGCCAAGGGGGGGCCAACGTCCTGACTTTC. Protein sequence: CASSLMAVGQGGANVLTF.

This clone is a singleton in its sample. The chain combines TRBV5-1 with TRBJ2-1; the match to TRBD2 covers 11 bases. Germline CDR1 reads SGHRS; CDR2 reads YFSETQ. The V and J ends lost 0 bases and 6 bases, in that order; junction bases with no gene match: 2. This CDR3 is built from 15 residues. The CDR3 sequence is CASSLVAGGLNEQFF. The CDR3 region has the DNA TGCGCCAGCAGCTTGGTAGCGGGAGGGCTCAATGAGCAGTTCTTC. Full variable domain (missing parts from reference TRBV5-1 and TRBJ2-1): KAGVTQTPRYLIKTRGQQVTLSCSPISGHRSVSWYQQTPGQGLQFLFEYFSETQRNKGNFPGRFSGRQFSNSRSEMNVSTLELGDSALYLCASSLVAGGLNEQFFGPGTRLTVL.

In its sample, this clone was seen once. V and J are TRBV11-2 and TRBJ2-5, with D tentatively TRBD2 (5 bases). The length of the CDR3 is 15 residues. Germline V gene sequence: CDR1 SGHAT, CDR2 FQNNGV. The ends were cut back, 0 bases at V and 0 bases at J, with 8 bases in the middle. The CDR3 sequence: CASSLDGGNQETQYF. DNA for the CDR3: TGTGCCAGCAGCTTAGACGGAGGCAACCAAGAGACCCAGTACTTC.

The chain couples TRBV10-3 to TRBJ1-3, with D tentatively TRBD1 (6 bases). V was clipped by 9 bases and J by 1 base, with 10 bases between them. The germline V gene encodes CDR1 ENHRY and CDR2 SYGVKD. The CDR3 has 13 residues. The CDR3 is CAIQGVSGNTIYF. The CDR3 DNA reads TGTGCCATACAGGGAGTTTCTGGAAACACCATATATTTT.

V usage is TRBV7-9 and J usage is TRBJ2-5; 7 positions match TRBD2. The V segment lost 0 bases and the J segment 1 base; nucleotides outside the gene matches: 8. CDR1 is SEHNR and CDR2 is FQNEAQ in the germline V gene (reference sequence). This CDR3 spans 17 amino acids. Written as DNA, the CDR3 is TGTGCCAGCAGCTTAGCCGGGGACCTAGCGGTCCAAGAGACCCAGTACTTC. It encodes CASSLAGDLAVQETQYF. Complete variable domain (other parts from reference TRBV7-9 and TRBJ2-5): DTGVSQNPRHKITKRGQNVTFRCDPISEHNRLYWYRQTLGQGPEFLTYFQNEAQLEKSRLLSDRFSAERPKGSFSTLEIQRTEQGDSAMYLCASSLAGDLAVQETQYFGPGTRLLVL.

The chain couples TRBV6-5 to TRBJ1-1; D is undetermined. The length of the CDR3 is 14 residues. The germline CDR1 and CDR2 sequences are MNHEY and SVGAGI. Trimming pared 0 bases from V and 4 bases from J, leaving 9 bases between. CDR3 bases: TGTGCCAGCAGTTACTCGAGTAGGGTCACTGAAGCTTTCTTT. This sequence encodes CASSYSSRVTEAFF.